The T cell receptor beta chain under discussion was sequenced for a study of tumor-infiltrating lymphocytes in localized non-small cell lung cancer. Background on the study: Patients included smokers and never-smokers with various histologies, some sampled after neoadjuvant chemotherapy. Each patient gave resected tumor and non-adjacent uninvolved lung tissue. General observations from the study: No T-cell fraction difference was seen between IM1 and IM2 tumors. TCRbeta sequencing showed higher T cell infiltration in tumors than uninvolved lung.

TCRdb's table, derived via immunoSEQ multiplex PCR, lists solely in-frame clones and lacks some. The sample carries about 21,000 clones, 80% recorded once. Concerning this clone itself: Its target is not known.

The germline V gene has CDR1 SGHAT and CDR2 FQNNGV. CDR3 length: 14 amino acids. Losses at the gene ends were 4 bases for V and 0 bases for J; bases not matched to a gene: 3. The sample taken for sequencing was lung tumor tissue. This receptor was obtained from a human donor with non-small cell lung cancer. The J gene is TRBJ2-7, the V gene TRBV11-2; 7 bases fit TRBD2. The CDR3 nucleotides are TGTGCCAGCAGCTCAACTAGCGCCTCCTACGAGCAGTACTTC. Translating gives CASSSTSASYEQYF.